The next 4 T cell receptor beta chains were all read from a single sample in a study of blood T cells in healthy people across ages (dated by TCRdb to about 2015). The library was generated by 5' RACE. The sequencing machine was an Illumina HiSeq 2500. A second about 7 to 12 cycle PCR used a sample-barcoded 5' primer and a J-beta primer mix. The public reads were reanalyzed by TCRdb: fastp trimming at Q25, MiXCR alignment, in-frame beta chains only. Rows with a matching CDR3 protein are joined into one entry that keeps the most common DNA and genes. The sample table contains about 800,000 distinct CDR3 sequences; only one count was recorded for 35% to 50% of them. 15% to 20% of the sample lies in the top ten. The specimen sequenced was blood. These receptors were collected from a man older than 75 in good health.

Many counts were recorded for this clonotype. The rearrangement links TRBV12-3 or TRBV12-4 to TRBJ2-7; D is possibly TRBD1 (6 bases). The CDR3 contains 13 residues. Trimming cost V 6 bases and J 0 bases, with 9 bases left between them. CDR3 sequence reads: CASSRTVSYEQYF. Here the CDR3 DNA reads TGTGCCAGCAGCCGGACAGTCTCCTACGAGCAGTACTTC.

This clonotype has a handful of counts. The rearrangement joins TRBV30 to TRBJ1-2; the D gene is possibly TRBD1 (5 bases). The V and J ends lost 0 bases and 6 bases respectively, with 11 bases between them. The CDR3 covers 13 residues. Germline CDR1 reads GTSNPN; CDR2 reads SVGIG (reference sequence). The CDR3 DNA is TGTGCCTGGAGTGTGGGGGGAGAGAATGGCTACACCTTC. It codes for CAWSVGGENGYTF.

In this sample, this clonotype turned up a few times. A much larger clone differs from this one at a single base, so this may be a read error. This rearrangement joins TRBV7-9 to TRBJ2-5; D not certain. The DNA end is a closer match to TRBJ2-7, so the J assignment may be wrong. Germline lookup yields CDR1 SEHNR and CDR2 FQNEAQ (reference sequence). CDR3 length equals 14 residues. The CDR3 nucleotides read TGTGCCAGCAGCGTAGCCAACAGCCTTTACGAGCAGTACTTC. Protein product: CASSVANSLYEQYF.

This clonotype was seen a handful of times. This chain uses TRBV5-1 with TRBJ2-1; 10 nucleotides align to TRBD2. This CDR3 comprises 18 residues. After removal of 0 bases from V and 6 bases from J, the junction contained 12 bases not matched to a gene. Germline V gene lookup returns CDR1 SGHRS and CDR2 YFSETQ. CDR3 nucleotides: TGCGCCAGCAGCTTGGAGGCTAGCGGGAGTAATCTCGCCAATGAGCAGTTCTTC. Translating it yields CASSLEASGSNLANEQFF. Looking up the rest from reference TRBV5-1 and TRBJ2-1 gives the full variable domain: KAGVTQTPRYLIKTRGQQVTLSCSPISGHRSVSWYQQTPGQGLQFLFEYFSETQRNKGNFPGRFSGRQFSNSRSEMNVSTLELGDSALYLCASSLEASGSNLANEQFFGPGTRLTVL.